This T cell receptor beta chain was documented in a study of PD-1 blockade in classical Hodgkin lymphoma. General study results and limits: Before treatment, TCR diversity in newly diagnosed patients was reportedly lower than in healthy donors.

The CDR3 extends over 17 amino acids. Trimming removed 0 bases at V and 4 bases at J, with 14 bases between. Germline lookup yields CDR1 SGHDT and CDR2 YYEEEE. Generated by immunoSEQ multiplex PCR, the TCRdb table keeps only in-frame clones and is missing some. The repertoire holds about 85,000 clones, with approximately 91% as singletons. Remarks on this clone: Its antigen is currently unknown.

Autologous stem cell transplantation was followed by relapse in every patient, and brentuximab vedotin exposure varied. The chain employs TRBV5-6 and TRBJ2-6; D uncertain. The source was peripheral blood mononuclear cells (PBMCs), collected before the second cycle of nivolumab. This clonotype was sampled from a human donor with classical Hodgkin lymphoma. The CDR3 is CASSLGLALVGANVLTF. The CDR3 nucleotides read TGTGCCAGCAGCTTGGGATTAGCCCTCGTGGGGGCCAACGTCCTGACTTTC.